A selection of T cell receptor beta chains follows, all from one sample in a study of blood T cell repertoires in COVID-19. Libraries were prepared by immunoSEQ multiplex PCR; TCRdb keeps only in-frame clonotypes and omits some of them. The sample lists 100,000 to 150,000 clones; about nine tenths were seen once. The specimen sequenced was peripheral blood. The source of these receptors is a man aged 45-60 years with active COVID-19. CDR3s include the opening cysteine and the closing phenylalanine or tryptophan. Each record gives: V gene, CDR3 protein.

v_call: TRBV10-3
cdr3_aa: CAISAPGLAGRSSYNEQFF

v_call: TRBV10-3
cdr3_aa: CAISEGWQGYNEQFF

v_call: TRBV15
cdr3_aa: CATSREKGARTDTQYF

v_call: TRBV19
cdr3_aa: CASSMGDIPRNQPQHF

v_call: TRBV2
cdr3_aa: CASSPTGTGLTEAFF

v_call: TRBV24-1
cdr3_aa: CATSDPTPGTSGKDTGELFF

v_call: TRBV25-1
cdr3_aa: CASSEGASQETQYF

v_call: TRBV7-9
cdr3_aa: CASSLRISRGGRSFEQFF

v_call: TRBV28
cdr3_aa: CASRTGLPNEQFF

v_call: TRBV10-2
cdr3_aa: CASSESMTSGPSTDTQYF

v_call: TRBV29-1
cdr3_aa: CSVLAGAYGYTF

v_call: TRBV10-1
cdr3_aa: CASSESSRKETQYF

v_call: TRBV5-1
cdr3_aa: CASSIDLGVAYNEQFF

v_call: TRBV12-5
cdr3_aa: CASGYGAGNTIYF

v_call: TRBV18
cdr3_aa: CASSPIFSGFTDTQYF

v_call: TRBV27
cdr3_aa: CASSRDYLTYNEQFF

v_call: TRBV29-1
cdr3_aa: CSVKISGRGQETQYF

v_call: TRBV19
cdr3_aa: CASSIDGPGRVAKNIQYF

v_call: TRBV5-1
cdr3_aa: CASSLEGGRNTEAFF

v_call: TRBV2
cdr3_aa: CASRLTGASGNTIYF

v_call: TRBV4-2
cdr3_aa: CASSQGGSYNEQFF

v_call: TRBV19
cdr3_aa: CASSRYLRQTEAFF

v_call: TRBV6-1
cdr3_aa: CASSEGSSGSIETQYF

v_call: TRBV6-5
cdr3_aa: CASSYSGTGVGQPQHF

v_call: TRBV27
cdr3_aa: CASSLFGTQETQYF

v_call: TRBV20-1
cdr3_aa: CSASSGLGNTIYF

v_call: TRBV30
cdr3_aa: CAWSFGGGLETQYF

v_call: TRBV9
cdr3_aa: CASSVTGGRTDTQYF

v_call: TRBV14
cdr3_aa: CASSQVGTEAFF

v_call: TRBV7-9
cdr3_aa: CASSFGADTEAFF

v_call: TRBV6-1
cdr3_aa: CASSEVGHHSNEQFF

v_call: TRBV5-8
cdr3_aa: CASSKGDYSNQPQHF

v_call: TRBV3-1/TRBV3-2
cdr3_aa: CASSRATGRGDTIYF

v_call: TRBV5-1
cdr3_aa: CASSLERMTTGNEKLFF

v_call: TRBV5-8
cdr3_aa: CASSLAAYGYTF

v_call: TRBV27
cdr3_aa: CASSLSGRGNTEAFF

v_call: TRBV14
cdr3_aa: CASSPGQGGSPLHF

v_call: TRBV4-2
cdr3_aa: CASSQETASSWSYEQYF

v_call: TRBV6-5
cdr3_aa: CASGQSRGEAFF

v_call: TRBV5-6
cdr3_aa: CASSTPGTSGNSDTQYF

v_call: TRBV5-1
cdr3_aa: CASSLGTGHPIATFYGYTF

v_call: TRBV27
cdr3_aa: CASSPNGWETQYF

v_call: TRBV6-5
cdr3_aa: CASSYAGATEAFF